This T cell receptor beta chain emerged from a study of beta chain features in type 1 diabetes. Via CD45RO/CCR7/CD25/CD127/CD95/CD27, cells of the CD4+ naive, central memory, regulatory and stem cell-like memory subsets were sorted. In its sample, this clone was seen a few times. Its antigen is unidentified. General observations from the study: Within each of all four CD4+ subsets, Type 1 diabetes patients had TCRB CDR3s that were moderately but significantly shorter. Sequencing the cDNA could make cells with high TCR expression show up more than they should. Any PCR bias toward short templates would affect both groups alike.

Expressed TCRB transcripts were sequenced, since all the RNA that had been isolated was reverse transcribed. Here immunoSEQ multiplex PCR was the method, and the copy in TCRdb shows in-frame clones only, minus some. The sample includes about 660,000 clones, 11% to 15% of them seen just once. V lost 1 base, J lost 7 bases, and 3 bases lay in between. CDR3 length equals 11 residues. CDR1 SGHAT and CDR2 FQDESV come from the germline V gene (reference sequence). The sequence derives from a man between 18 and 35 years old with type 1 diabetes. The chain joins TRBV11-1 to TRBJ2-3, with D unresolved. The source material was naive CD4+ T cells from blood. The CDR3 protein is CASSLGNTQYF. The CDR3 DNA is TGTGCCAGCAGCTTAGGGAATACGCAGTATTTT.